These 3 T cell receptor beta chains were all obtained from the same sample, sequenced in a study of vaccination effects on CD4 cells after COVID-19. No cognate antigen is known for these TCRs. Prior to sequencing, the ViraFEST assay stimulated PBMC with viral peptide pools, which expanded the antigen-specific CD4+ T cells. Culture proceeded for more than nine days, and CD4+ T cells were then isolated. Vaccine recipients, nucleocapsid antibody negative, had no prior SARS-CoV-2 infection. Here immunoSEQ multiplex PCR was the method, and the copy in TCRdb shows in-frame clones only, minus some. The repertoire consists of 20,000 to 25,000 clones, with around 79% occurring once and the leading ten covering roughly a fifth. The sequenced sample was CD4+ T cells from PBMCs cultured with HCoV-NL63 spike peptides, obtained before COVID-19 vaccination. The receptors here all came from a human donor who received a COVID-19 vaccine.

There are a few counts of this clone. The chain uses TRBV7-9 and TRBJ1-5; D uncertain. Trimming took off 5 bases at V and 5 bases at J, with 10 bases between the two ends. Germline V gene lookup returns CDR1 SEHNR and CDR2 FQNEAQ (reference sequence). This CDR3 is built from 13 residues. DNA of the CDR3: TGTGCCAGCAGCGAGAATCAGGATCAGCCCCAGCATTTT. Translating gives CASSENQDQPQHF.

The chain carries TRBV27 and TRBJ1-2; a weak D match, TRBD1 (6 bases). V gave up 5 bases and J gave up 4 bases, with 17 bases separating them. The CDR3 totals 15 residues. Germline-derived CDR1 and CDR2 are MNHEY and SMNVEV (reference sequence). The CDR3 region has the DNA TGTGCCAGCAGTGGCACGGGGGGCGGAGGCTATGGCTACACCTTC. Translating gives CASSGTGGGGYGYTF.

The V and J genes are TRBV27 and TRBJ1-5; TRBD1 matches at 9 bases. This CDR3 is 14 amino acids long. Germline assignment: CDR1 MNHEY and CDR2 SMNVEV (reference sequence). After removal of 5 bases from V and 7 bases from J, the junction contained 6 bases not matched to a gene. The CDR3 loop is CASSQGTGRQPQHF. As DNA, the CDR3 is TGTGCCAGCAGTCAGGGGACAGGGAGACAGCCCCAGCATTTT.